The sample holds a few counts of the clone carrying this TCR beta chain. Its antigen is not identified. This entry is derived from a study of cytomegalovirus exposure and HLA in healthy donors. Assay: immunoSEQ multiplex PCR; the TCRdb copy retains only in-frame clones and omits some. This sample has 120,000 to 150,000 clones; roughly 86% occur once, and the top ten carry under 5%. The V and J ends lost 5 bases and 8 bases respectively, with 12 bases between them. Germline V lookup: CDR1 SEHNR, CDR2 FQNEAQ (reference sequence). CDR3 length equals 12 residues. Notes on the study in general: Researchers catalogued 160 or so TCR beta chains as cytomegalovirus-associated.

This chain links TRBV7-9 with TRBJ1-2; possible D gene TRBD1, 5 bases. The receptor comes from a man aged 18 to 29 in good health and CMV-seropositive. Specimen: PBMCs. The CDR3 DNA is TGTGCCAGCAGCGGAGGGGCCGGGGGCTACACCTTC. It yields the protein CASSGGAGGYTF.